This is a list of T cell receptor beta chains from one sample in a study of cytomegalovirus exposure and HLA in healthy donors. TCRdb keeps only in-frame clones here, not all; method: immunoSEQ multiplex PCR. The sample lists 150,000 to 200,000 clones, 60% to 80% seen once, with just under 6.5% in the top ten. Sequenced material: PBMCs. The receptors originated from a middle-aged man in good health and CMV-seropositive. The CDR3 runs from the conserved cysteine through the conserved F or W. Clone size is not always given. Where it is, it says once, few, many or a class for expanded clones.

TRBJ2-2,-,14,TRBV6-1,CASSELTATGELFF
TRBJ2-6,few,19,TRBV11-3,CASSTPWARSLLGANGLTF
TRBJ2-5,-,15,TRBV5-1,CASSLGAGNQETQYF
TRBJ2-7,-,15,TRBV18,CASSPLDRGIYEQYF
TRBJ2-3,-,14,TRBV9,CASSVRTQQDTQYF
TRBJ1-2,-,16,TRBV27,CASSSAGAVANYGYTF
TRBJ2-3,-,16,TRBV7-8,CASSSGQGMSTDTQYF
TRBJ2-1,-,15,TRBV7-8,CASSQQGTLYNEQFF
TRBJ2-7,-,15,TRBV30,CAWRETSPSSYEQYF
TRBJ2-7,-,15,TRBV18,CASSQRASVTYEQYF
TRBJ2-1,-,17,TRBV5-1,CASSREAGGFIDNEQFF
TRBJ2-1,-,15,TRBV29-1,CSASSTSGNPNEQFF
TRBJ2-1,-,16,TRBV29-1,CSVDDWDSLGGNEQFF
TRBJ2-4,-,16,TRBV19,CASSARQGTVKNIQYF